This TCR beta chain was captured by sequencing in a study of cytotoxic CD8 clonotypes in ibrutinib-treated CLL. This clone was seen a few times. Clones were sequenced by immunoSEQ multiplex PCR, and TCRdb holds only the in-frame ones, with some missing. The sample contains approximately 25,000 clones, 65% to 70% of which appear only once. The sequence was obtained from a human donor with chronic lymphocytic leukemia. The sample consisted of PBMCs, taken at disease progression, from a patient treated with ibrutinib.

The chain's CDR3 is CASSRSGGVQETQYF. CDR3 nucleotide sequence: TGCGCCAGCAGCCGATCTGGAGGGGTCCAAGAGACCCAGTACTTC. The chain carries TRBV4-1 and TRBJ2-5; tentative D call: TRBD2 (6 bases). The CDR3 sequence is 15 residues long. V was pared by 4 bases and J by 1 base, with 13 bases between. Germline V gene data show CDR1 as MGHRA and CDR2 as YSYEKL.